Following are 5 T cell receptor beta chains from one sample sequenced in a study of cytomegalovirus exposure and HLA in healthy donors. The PCR employed 60 Vbeta primers together with 13 Jbeta primers. Profiled with immunoSEQ multiplex PCR; TCRdb holds only in-frame clones, not every one. The sample has some 200,000 clones, 75% to 85% seen once; the top ten hold about 0.7%. Sequenced input: PBMCs. These receptor sequences come from a boy younger than 18 in good health and CMV-seronegative.

The chain couples TRBV7-3 to TRBJ2-3; 7 bases match TRBD1. Looked up from germline, CDR1 is SGHTA and CDR2 is FQGTGA. Unmatched junction bases numbered 8, after V lost 2 bases and J lost 0 bases. CDR3 length equals 17 residues. The CDR3 bases are TGTGCCAGCAGCTTAGATAGATGGGACAGTAGCACAGATACGCAGTATTTT. It specifies CASSLDRWDSSTDTQYF.

This rearrangement joins TRBV9 to TRBJ2-7, with TRBD2 matching 8 bases. V trimming: 2 bases; J trimming: 3 bases; junction bases outside the gene matches: 4. The CDR3 length is 14 residues. CDR1 and CDR2 (germline): SGDLS, YYNGEE. CDR3 region: CASSVGLEIYEQYF. The CDR3 nucleotides read TGTGCCAGCAGCGTGGGACTAGAGATCTACGAGCAGTACTTC. Full variable domain (missing parts from reference TRBV9 and TRBJ2-7): DSGVTQTPKHLITATGQRVTLRCSPRSGDLSVYWYQQSLDQGLQFLIQYYNGEERAKGNILERFSAQQFPDLHSELNLSSLELGDSALYFCASSVGLEIYEQYFGPGTRLTVT.

The gene calls are TRBV9 and TRBJ1-2; 9 bases match TRBD1. The germline CDR1 and CDR2 sequences are SGDLS and YYNGEE. The CDR3 is 16 residues long. With 4 bases clipped from V and 3 bases from J, the junction kept 10 bases outside the gene matches. Here the CDR3 DNA reads TGTGCCAGCAGCCTGCGGGACAGGGCCTCCTACTATGGCTACACCTTC. It yields the protein CASSLRDRASYYGYTF.

The chain couples TRBV27 to TRBJ1-4, with D hard to call. Trimming cost V 5 bases and J 3 bases, with 10 bases left between them. CDR1 is MNHEY and CDR2 is SMNVEV in the germline V gene (reference sequence). CDR3 length: 14 amino acids. The DNA of the CDR3 is TGTGCCAGCAGTCCGGGGTCTTCTAATGAAAAACTGTTTTTT. Translated: CASSPGSSNEKLFF.

The chain recombines TRBV11-2 with TRBJ1-5; 7 bases fit TRBD1. Trimming removed 5 bases from V and 4 bases from J; junction bases left unmatched: 5. The CDR3 consists of 14 residues. Germline values: CDR1 SGHAT, CDR2 FQNNGV. CDR3 DNA sequence: TGTGCCAGCAGCCCGGGACAGTTAAATCAGCCCCAGCATTTT. Translated: CASSPGQLNQPQHF. Full variable domain (rest looked up from reference TRBV11-2 and TRBJ1-5): EAGVAQSPRYKIIEKRQSVAFWCNPISGHATLYWYQQILGQGPKLLIQFQNNGVVDDSQLPKDRFSAERLKGVDSTLKIQPAKLEDSAVYLCASSPGQLNQPQHFGDGTRLSIL.